The 32 T cell receptor beta chains given below trace back to one sample, sequenced in a study of OX40 agonist ivuxolimab in advanced cancers. The table came from immunoSEQ multiplex PCR; TCRdb's copy has only in-frame clones and leaves some out. Among approximately 56,000 clones listed, about 81% were seen once. Source: CD4+ or CD8+ T cells sorted from blood, taken in a trial of the OX40 agonist ivuxolimab. These receptors all come from an adult with an advanced solid tumor such as melanoma, head and neck, liver or kidney cancer.

This sequence joins TRBV19 and TRBJ1-5; 9 nucleotides agree with TRBD1. Germline V gives CDR1 LNHDA, CDR2 SQIVND (reference sequence). The CDR3 has 16 residues. V lost 6 bases, J lost 5 bases, and 11 bases stayed unmatched. The CDR3 bases are TGTGCCAGTAGGGGACAGGGAGAATCCTCGTATCAGCCCCAGCATTTT. It specifies CASRGQGESSYQPQHF. The whole variable domain, remainder taken from reference TRBV19 and TRBJ1-5, is DGGITQSPKYLFRKEGQNVTLSCEQNLNHDAMYWYRQDPGQGLRLIYYSQIVNDFQKGDIAEGYSVSREKKESFPLTVTSAQKNPTAFYLCASRGQGESSYQPQHFGDGTRLSIL.

The chain recombines TRBV5-6 with TRBJ2-1, with 11 bases matching TRBD2. Trimming cost V 4 bases and J 4 bases; bases outside gene matches: 7. CDR1 SGHDT and CDR2 YYEEEE come from the germline V gene. CDR3 length equals 16 residues. For the CDR3, the DNA is TGTGCCAGCAGCCAAGCTAGCGGGGGGTTTTACAATGAGCAGTTCTTC. It codes for CASSQASGGFYNEQFF.

The V call is TRBV6-5, the J call TRBJ2-7; no clear D. The CDR3 totals 11 residues. Germline lookup yields CDR1 MNHEY and CDR2 SVGAGI. V lost 2 bases, J lost 3 bases, and 2 bases lay in between. CDR3 residues: CASSYNYEQYF. CDR3 bases: TGTGCCAGCAGTTACAACTACGAGCAGTACTTC.

This chain joins TRBV14 and TRBJ1-2; D ambiguous. CDR1 is SGHDN, CDR2 FVKESK, per germline. The CDR3 is 13 residues long. V was cut by 0 bases and J by 4 bases, with 6 bases left in between. The CDR3 DNA sequence: TGTGCCAGCAGCCAAGACAGGCGCTATGGCTACACCTTC. This translates into CASSQDRRYGYTF.

In DNA form, the CDR3 reads TGTGCCAGCAGCCCCGGGTCAGGCAGCAATCAGCCCCAGCATTTT. It codes for CASSPGSGSNQPQHF. The chain links TRBV7-2 to TRBJ1-5; D is unresolved. This CDR3 is 15 amino acids long. Germline V gene lookup returns CDR1 SGHTA and CDR2 FQGNSA. The germline V and J ends were trimmed by 5 bases and 1 base, with 12 bases remaining between them.

J is TRBJ1-3 and V is TRBV6-1; no firm D call. CDR3 length equals 13 residues. Per the germline V gene, CDR1 is MNHNS and CDR2 is SASEGT. V shed 5 bases and J shed 4 bases, with 9 bases lying between them. The CDR3 loop is CASSLKEGNTIYF. CDR3 DNA: TGTGCCAGCAGTCTCAAGGAGGGAAACACCATATATTTT.

The rearrangement links TRBV11-3 to TRBJ1-1, with TRBD1 matching 7 bases. Per the germline V gene, CDR1 is SGHNT and CDR2 is YENEEA. There are 15 residues in the CDR3. The V segment lost 5 bases and the J segment 4 bases; nucleotides outside the gene matches: 10. The DNA of the CDR3 is TGTGCCAGCAGCCCCACTTCCCCAGGGGGCACTGAAGCTTTCTTT. It is translated as CASSPTSPGGTEAFF.

This sequence joins TRBV11-2 and TRBJ2-7; 7 nucleotides match TRBD1. After removal of 4 bases from V and 5 bases from J, the junction contained 8 bases not matched to a gene. The germline V gene has CDR1 SGHAT and CDR2 FQNNGV. CDR3 size: 14 residues. CDR3 protein: CASSSGPGGNEQYF. CDR3 coding DNA: TGTGCCAGCAGCTCGGGACCAGGGGGAAACGAGCAGTACTTC.

The chain recombines TRBV15 with TRBJ1-5; 7 bases agree with TRBD1. The CDR3 is 15 amino acids. J was trimmed by 0 bases and V by 2 bases; bases with no gene match: 1. The germline CDR1 and CDR2 sequences are LNHNV and YYDKDF (reference sequence). The CDR3 sequence is CATSRTGVSNQPQHF. The CDR3 DNA reads as TGTGCCACCAGCAGAACAGGGGTTAGCAATCAGCCCCAGCATTTT. The complete variable domain, with remaining parts taken from reference TRBV15 and TRBJ1-5, reads DAMVIQNPRYQVTQFGKPVTLSCSQTLNHNVMYWYQQKSSQAPKLLFHYYDKDFNNEADTPDNFQSRRPNTSFCFLDIRSPGLGDTAMYLCATSRTGVSNQPQHFGDGTRLSIL.

The gene calls are TRBV29-1 and TRBJ1-1; TRBD1 aligns across 9 bases. The CDR3 is 13 amino acids. The germline CDR1 and CDR2 sequences are SQVTM and ANQGSEA. V shed 7 bases and J 1 base; nucleotides not matched to a gene: 4. The CDR3 coding sequence is TGCAGCGGGCAGACAGGGGGGAACACTGAAGCTTTCTTT. Translation gives CSGQTGGNTEAFF.

CDR3 coding DNA: TGTGCCAGCAGCTTCCTAGCGGACCCACACAATGAGCAGTTCTTC. Its translation is CASSFLADPHNEQFF. The chain couples TRBV11-3 to TRBJ2-1; 7 bases fit TRBD2. CDR1 and CDR2 from the germline V gene are SGHNT and YENEEA. V lost 3 bases and J lost 5; bases outside the gene matches: 7. There are 15 residues in the CDR3.

V gene TRBV15 combines with J gene TRBJ1-6; weak D call: TRBD1 (6 bases). Per the germline V gene, CDR1 is LNHNV and CDR2 is YYDKDF (reference sequence). Deletions cut 5 bases from V and 8 bases from J, with 13 bases between. CDR3 length: 14 residues. CDR3: CATSGGRGDSPLHF. CDR3 coding DNA: TGTGCCACCAGCGGCGGCAGGGGTGATTCACCCCTCCACTTT. Complete variable domain (other parts from reference TRBV15 and TRBJ1-6): DAMVIQNPRYQVTQFGKPVTLSCSQTLNHNVMYWYQQKSSQAPKLLFHYYDKDFNNEADTPDNFQSRRPNTSFCFLDIRSPGLGDTAMYLCATSGGRGDSPLHFGNGTRLTVT.

The chain recombines TRBV19 with TRBJ1-2, with 7 positions matching TRBD1. The V segment lost 3 bases and the J segment 6 bases; nucleotides outside the gene matches: 4. The V gene's germline CDR1 is LNHDA and CDR2 SQIVND (reference sequence). The CDR3 sequence is 13 residues long. In DNA form, the CDR3 reads TGTGCCAGTAGTATCCGGGACAGTCATGGCTACACCTTC. Translated: CASSIRDSHGYTF.

The genes are TRBV9 and TRBJ1-3; no definite D call. Germline assignment: CDR1 SGDLS and CDR2 YYNGEE. CDR3 length: 13 amino acids. Trimming removed 3 bases at V and 0 bases at J, with 4 bases between. The CDR3 DNA follows: TGTGCCAGCAGCGGACACTCTGGAAACACCATATATTTT. Translation gives CASSGHSGNTIYF.

V usage is TRBV7-8 and J usage is TRBJ1-2; TRBD1 aligns across 7 bases. The CDR3 spans 15 residues. Trimming removed 5 bases from V and 0 bases from J; junction bases left unmatched: 6. Germline V gives CDR1 SGHVS, CDR2 FQNEAQ. The CDR3 region has the DNA TGTGCCAGCAGCCACGGGACAGCCCCTAACTATGGCTACACCTTC. Translated: CASSHGTAPNYGYTF.

The chain couples TRBV11-2 to TRBJ2-3, with 8 bases that match TRBD2. The CDR3 covers 15 residues. Germline assignment: CDR1 SGHAT and CDR2 FQNNGV. Trimming cost V 5 bases and J 4 bases; bases outside gene matches: 8. CDR3 bases: TGTGCCAGCAGCCTAAGCCGGGGGGGGGCAGATACGCAGTATTTT. Amino acid sequence: CASSLSRGGADTQYF.

The rearrangement links TRBV11-2 to TRBJ2-7; no reliable D call. V lost 1 base, J lost 0 bases, and 7 bases lay in between. Germline lookup yields CDR1 SGHAT and CDR2 FQNNGV. The CDR3 consists of 14 residues. The CDR3 sequence: CASSLGSNSYEQYF. The CDR3 bases are TGTGCCAGCAGCTTAGGCTCAAACTCCTACGAGCAGTACTTC.

This clone came up once. The V call is TRBV13, the J call TRBJ2-2; TRBD2 matches at 10 bases. The CDR3 is 15 amino acids. The germline gives CDR1 PRHDT, CDR2 FYEKMQ (reference sequence). Trimming removed 1 base from V and 6 bases from J; junction bases left unmatched: 2. CDR3 loop: CASSLVAGGSGELFF. CDR3 nucleotides: TGTGCCAGCAGCTTAGTAGCGGGGGGTTCCGGGGAGCTGTTTTTT.

The count of this clone is one. The chain recombines TRBV10-3 with TRBJ1-3, with 7 bases identical to TRBD1. The germline CDR1 and CDR2 sequences are ENHRY and SYGVKD. The CDR3 spans 18 residues. V trimming: 6 bases; J trimming: 1 base; junction bases outside the gene matches: 15. The CDR3: CAIRVGQDLTQSGNTIYF. The DNA for the CDR3 is TGTGCCATCAGAGTAGGACAGGACCTCACCCAATCTGGAAACACCATATATTTT.

As DNA, the CDR3 is TGCGCCAGCAGACTGGAGGGGGCCGTCACTGAAGCTTTCTTT. Its translation is CASRLEGAVTEAFF. V gene TRBV4-1 combines with J gene TRBJ1-1; TRBD1 matches at 7 bases. Germline trimming cut 6 bases from V and 4 bases from J; bases unmatched to any gene: 8. Germline CDR1 MGHRA, CDR2 YSYEKL. The CDR3 is 14 residues long.

The chain is built from TRBV5-1 and TRBJ2-3; the match to TRBD1 covers 10 bases. Trimming removed 5 bases from V and 8 bases from J; junction bases left unmatched: 23. Per germline, CDR1 SGHRS and CDR2 YFSETQ. The CDR3 has 19 amino acids. The chain's CDR3 is CASSSITPRDRGSFGTQYF. The CDR3 nucleotides read TGCGCCAGCAGTTCCATCACACCCCGGGACAGGGGCTCGTTTGGTACGCAGTATTTT.

To note about this clone: A junction end diverges from the germline sequence, so it may reflect a read error. The chain combines TRBV2 with TRBJ2-7; TRBD2 aligns across 13 bases. The CDR3 is made up of 15 amino acids. Germline CDR1 reads SNHLY; CDR2 reads FYNNEI. CDR3 coding DNA: TGTGCCAGCAGGATACTAGCGGGGGGGCAGGACGAGCAGTGCTTC. Protein sequence: CASRILAGGQDEQCF.

The chain carries TRBV6-1 and TRBJ2-5; TRBD1 matches 8 bases. Per germline, CDR1 MNHNS and CDR2 SASEGT. J was trimmed by 4 bases and V by 6 bases; bases with no gene match: 4. The CDR3 spans 13 residues. DNA of the CDR3: TGTGCCAGCAGGGCAGGGGGCGCAGAGACCCAGTACTTC. It specifies CASRAGGAETQYF.

This clone is deemed medium-sized (0.01 to 0.1%). The chain carries TRBV5-1 and TRBJ1-3, with 7 bases identical to TRBD1. This CDR3 comprises 13 residues. V dropped 5 bases and J dropped 2; count of bases not matched to a gene: 1. CDR1 SGHRS and CDR2 YFSETQ come from the germline V gene. Here the CDR3 DNA reads TGCGCCAGCAGTCAGGGGGCTGGAAACACCATATATTTT. It specifies CASSQGAGNTIYF.

This clone is medium-sized (0.01 to 0.1%) within its sample. The chain is built from TRBV5-1 and TRBJ2-2, with D perhaps matching TRBD2 (6 bases). This CDR3 has 17 residues. V was clipped by 0 bases and J by 2 bases, with 14 bases between them. Germline V gene lookup returns CDR1 SGHRS and CDR2 YFSETQ. The CDR3 loop reads CASSLGYGRGNTGELFF. Here the CDR3 DNA reads TGCGCCAGCAGCTTGGGGTACGGGCGGGGAAACACCGGGGAGCTGTTTTTT.

The chain joins TRBV6-5 to TRBJ2-5; 11 nucleotides agree with TRBD2. This CDR3 spans 15 amino acids. Looked up from germline, CDR1 is MNHEY and CDR2 is SVGAGI. The ends lost 4 bases at V and 2 bases at J; junction bases unmatched: 3. CDR3 coding DNA: TGTGCCAGCAGTTTGGGACTAGCGGTACAAGAGACCCAGTACTTC. Encoded protein: CASSLGLAVQETQYF.

The V call is TRBV1, the J call TRBJ1-5; no DNA check was done on the table's D call, TRBD1. TRBV1 is a known pseudogene. The CDR3 consists of 15 residues. This chain's CDR3 is CTSRLTGEGDQPQHF. CDR3 nucleotides: TGCACCAGCAGACTGACAGGGGAGGGGGATCAGCCCCAGCATTTT.

V gene TRBV28 combines with J gene TRBJ2-5; 12 nucleotides agree with TRBD2. CDR3 length: 16 residues. CDR1 is MDHEN, CDR2 SYDVKM, per germline. The J segment lost 1 base and the V segment lost 5 bases, leaving 5 bases of the junction unmatched. CDR3 coding DNA: TGTGCCAGCAGTGTCCAACTAGCGGGGGGCCAAGAGACCCAGTACTTC. This sequence encodes CASSVQLAGGQETQYF. The variable domain in full, completed from reference TRBV28 and TRBJ2-5, reads DVKVTQSSRYLVKRTGEKVFLECVQDMDHENMFWYRQDPGLGLRLIYFSYDVKMKEKGDIPEGYSVSREKKERFSLILESASTNQTSMYLCASSVQLAGGQETQYFGPGTRLLVL.

The chain combines TRBV2 with TRBJ1-4, with a tentative D call TRBD1 (6 bases). V was clipped by 6 bases and J by 8 bases, with 16 bases between them. CDR1 is SNHLY, CDR2 FYNNEI, per germline. The CDR3 length is 14 residues. In DNA form, the CDR3 reads TGTGCCAGCAGAGGACGCCGGGGGCAAGAAAAACTGTTTTTT. It specifies CASRGRRGQEKLFF.

The V gene is TRBV6-1, the J gene TRBJ2-1; D may match TRBD1 or TRBD2 (7 bases each). This CDR3 contains 14 residues. Germline V gene sequence: CDR1 MNHNS, CDR2 SASEGT. Trimming took off 7 bases at V and 5 bases at J, with 15 bases between the two ends. The CDR3 here is CASMLPGGDNEQFF. The CDR3 DNA follows: TGTGCCAGCATGTTGCCAGGGGGGGACAATGAGCAGTTCTTC.

The chain recombines TRBV5-6 with TRBJ1-1, with D maybe TRBD1 (5 bases). This CDR3 has 15 residues. CDR1 and CDR2 (germline): SGHDT, YYEEEE. Trimming cost V 0 bases and J 3 bases, with 12 bases left between them. The CDR3 coding sequence is TGTGCCAGCAGCTTGGGTCCGGGGCTAGACACTGAAGCTTTCTTT. Its translation: CASSLGPGLDTEAFF.

The chain couples TRBV29-1 to TRBJ2-3; 8 positions agree with TRBD2. The germline V gene encodes CDR1 SQVTM and CDR2 ANQGSEA. With 4 bases clipped from V and 1 base from J, the junction kept 4 bases outside the gene matches. The CDR3 length is 14 residues. CDR3 sequence: CSVATSVGTDTQYF. DNA for the CDR3: TGCAGCGTTGCGACTAGCGTGGGCACAGATACGCAGTATTTT.